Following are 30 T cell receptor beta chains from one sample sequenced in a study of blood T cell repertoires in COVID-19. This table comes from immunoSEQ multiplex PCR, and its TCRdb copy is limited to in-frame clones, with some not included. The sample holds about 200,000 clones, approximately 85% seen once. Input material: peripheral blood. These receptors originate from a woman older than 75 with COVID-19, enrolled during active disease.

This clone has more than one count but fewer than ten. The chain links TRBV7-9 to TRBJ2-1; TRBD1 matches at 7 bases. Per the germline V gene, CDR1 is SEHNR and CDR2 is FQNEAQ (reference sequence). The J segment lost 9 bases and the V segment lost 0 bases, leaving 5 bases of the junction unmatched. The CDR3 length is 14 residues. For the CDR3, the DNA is TGTGCCAGCAGCTTAGCGACAGGGATATCTGAGCAGTTCTTC. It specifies CASSLATGISEQFF.

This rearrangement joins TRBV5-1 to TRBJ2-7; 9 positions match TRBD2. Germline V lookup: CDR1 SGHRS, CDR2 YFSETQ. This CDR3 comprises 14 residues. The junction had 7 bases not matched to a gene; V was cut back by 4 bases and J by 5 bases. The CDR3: CASSRTGTSNEQYF. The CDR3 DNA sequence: TGCGCCAGCAGCCGGACCGGGACTAGCAACGAGCAGTACTTC.

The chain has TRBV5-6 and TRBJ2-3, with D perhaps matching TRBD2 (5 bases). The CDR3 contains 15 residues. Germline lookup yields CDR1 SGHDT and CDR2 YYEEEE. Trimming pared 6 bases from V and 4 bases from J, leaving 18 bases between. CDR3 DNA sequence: TGTGCCAGCATTCGGGGTGATCGGCGGGCAGATACGCAGTATTTT. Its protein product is CASIRGDRRADTQYF.

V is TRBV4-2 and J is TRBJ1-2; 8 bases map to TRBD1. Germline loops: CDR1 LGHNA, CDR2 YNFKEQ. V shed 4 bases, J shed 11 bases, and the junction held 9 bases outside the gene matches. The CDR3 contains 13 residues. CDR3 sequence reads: CASSRGETGVYTF. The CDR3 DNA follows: TGTGCCAGCAGCCGAGGGGAGACAGGGGTGTACACCTTC.

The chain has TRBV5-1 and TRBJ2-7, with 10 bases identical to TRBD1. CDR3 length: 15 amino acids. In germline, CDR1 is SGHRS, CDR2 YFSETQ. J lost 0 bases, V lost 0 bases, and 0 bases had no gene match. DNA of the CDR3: TGCGCCAGCAGCTTGGGGACAGGGGGCTCCTACGAGCAGTACTTC. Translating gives CASSLGTGGSYEQYF.

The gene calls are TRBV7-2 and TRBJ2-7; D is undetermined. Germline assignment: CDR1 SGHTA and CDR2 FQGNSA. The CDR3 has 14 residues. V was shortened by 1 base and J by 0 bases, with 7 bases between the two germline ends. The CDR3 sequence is CASSLVLSSYEQYF. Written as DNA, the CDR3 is TGTGCCAGCAGCTTAGTTCTAAGCTCCTACGAGCAGTACTTC.

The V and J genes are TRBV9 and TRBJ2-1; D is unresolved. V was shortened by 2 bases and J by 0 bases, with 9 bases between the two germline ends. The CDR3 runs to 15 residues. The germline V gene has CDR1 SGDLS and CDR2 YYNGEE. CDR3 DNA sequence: TGTGCCAGCAGCGTTCAGGCCGTCTCCTACAATGAGCAGTTCTTC. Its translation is CASSVQAVSYNEQFF.

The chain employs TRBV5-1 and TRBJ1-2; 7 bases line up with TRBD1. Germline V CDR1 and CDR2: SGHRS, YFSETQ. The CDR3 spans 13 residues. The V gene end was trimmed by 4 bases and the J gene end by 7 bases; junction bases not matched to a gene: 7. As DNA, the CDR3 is TGCGCCAGCAGCCCCGACAGGGCCGGTGGCTACACCTTC. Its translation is CASSPDRAGGYTF.

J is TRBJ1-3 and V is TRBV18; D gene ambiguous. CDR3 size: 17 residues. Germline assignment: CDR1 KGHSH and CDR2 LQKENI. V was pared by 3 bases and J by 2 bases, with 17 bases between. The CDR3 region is CASSPLANSNPGNTIYF. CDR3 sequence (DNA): TGTGCCAGCTCACCCTTGGCTAACAGTAACCCTGGAAACACCATATATTTT.

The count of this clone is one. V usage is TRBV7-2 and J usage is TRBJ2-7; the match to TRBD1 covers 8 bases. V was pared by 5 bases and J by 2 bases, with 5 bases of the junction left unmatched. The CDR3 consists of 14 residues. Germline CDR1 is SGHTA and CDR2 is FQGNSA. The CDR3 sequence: CASSPGTGPYEQYF. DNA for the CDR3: TGTGCCAGCAGCCCGGGGACAGGTCCCTACGAGCAGTACTTC.

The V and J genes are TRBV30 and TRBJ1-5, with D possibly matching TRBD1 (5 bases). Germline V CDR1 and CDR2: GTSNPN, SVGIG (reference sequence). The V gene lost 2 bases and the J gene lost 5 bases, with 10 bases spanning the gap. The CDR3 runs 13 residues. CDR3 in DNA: TGTGCCTGGAGTTTCGACAGTTATCAGCCCCAGCATTTT. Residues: CAWSFDSYQPQHF.

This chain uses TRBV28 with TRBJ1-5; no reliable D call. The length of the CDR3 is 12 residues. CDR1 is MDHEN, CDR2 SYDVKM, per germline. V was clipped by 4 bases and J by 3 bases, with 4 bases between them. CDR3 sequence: CASSYNNQPQHF. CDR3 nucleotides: TGTGCCAGCAGTTACAACAATCAGCCCCAGCATTTT.

The CDR3 nucleotides are TGTGCCAGCAGCTTGGCGGGCCAGGGGCGGAACACTGAAGCTTTCTTT. It yields the protein CASSLAGQGRNTEAFF. The chain has TRBV5-4 and TRBJ1-1; TRBD1 is a possible D gene (6 bases). Trimming pared 0 bases from V and 1 base from J, leaving 13 bases between. This CDR3 region has 16 residues. CDR1 and CDR2 (germline): SGHNT, YYREEE (reference sequence).

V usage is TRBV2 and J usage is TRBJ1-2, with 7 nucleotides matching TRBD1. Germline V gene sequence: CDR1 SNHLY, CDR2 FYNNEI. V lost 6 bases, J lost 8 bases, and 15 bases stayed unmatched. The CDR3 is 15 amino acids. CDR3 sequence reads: CASRRFTGTVDGYTF. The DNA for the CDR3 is TGTGCCAGCAGAAGATTTACCGGGACAGTAGACGGCTACACCTTC.

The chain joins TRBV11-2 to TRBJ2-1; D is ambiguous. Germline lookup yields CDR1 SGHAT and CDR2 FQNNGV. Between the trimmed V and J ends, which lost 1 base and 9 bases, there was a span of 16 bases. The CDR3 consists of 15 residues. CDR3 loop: CASSLVALTRGEQFF. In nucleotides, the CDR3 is TGTGCCAGCAGCTTAGTTGCGCTAACCCGTGGTGAGCAGTTCTTC.

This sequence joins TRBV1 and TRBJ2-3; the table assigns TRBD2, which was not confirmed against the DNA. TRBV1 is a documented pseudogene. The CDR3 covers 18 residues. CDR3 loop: CTRTSKRSTSGGTDTQYF. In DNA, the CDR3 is TGCACCAGGACCTCAAAGCGGTCGACTAGCGGGGGCACAGATACGCAGTATTTT.

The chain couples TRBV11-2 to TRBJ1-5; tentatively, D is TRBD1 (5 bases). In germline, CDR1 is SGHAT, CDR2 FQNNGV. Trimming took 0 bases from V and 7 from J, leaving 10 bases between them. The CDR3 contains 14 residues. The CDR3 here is CASSLDRVAQPQHF. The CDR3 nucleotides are TGTGCCAGCAGCTTAGACAGGGTGGCCCAGCCCCAGCATTTT.

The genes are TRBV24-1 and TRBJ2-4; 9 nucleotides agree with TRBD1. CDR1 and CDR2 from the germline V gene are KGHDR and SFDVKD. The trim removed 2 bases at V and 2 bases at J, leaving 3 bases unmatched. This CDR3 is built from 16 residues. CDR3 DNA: TGTGCCACCAGTGATTCCGGGACAGGGTCCAAAAACATTCAGTACTTC. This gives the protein CATSDSGTGSKNIQYF.

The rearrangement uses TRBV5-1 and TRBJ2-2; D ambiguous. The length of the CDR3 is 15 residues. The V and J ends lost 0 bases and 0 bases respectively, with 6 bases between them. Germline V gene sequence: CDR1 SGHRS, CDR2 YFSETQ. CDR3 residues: CASSLGRPNTGELFF. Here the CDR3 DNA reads TGCGCCAGCAGCTTGGGCAGGCCGAACACCGGGGAGCTGTTTTTT.

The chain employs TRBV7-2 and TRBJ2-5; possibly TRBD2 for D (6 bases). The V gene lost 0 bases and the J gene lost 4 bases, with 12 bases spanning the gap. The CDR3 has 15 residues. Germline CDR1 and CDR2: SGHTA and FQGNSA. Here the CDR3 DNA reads TGTGCCAGCAGCTTAGCGGGCCGCGGGGCAGAGACCCAGTACTTC. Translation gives CASSLAGRGAETQYF.

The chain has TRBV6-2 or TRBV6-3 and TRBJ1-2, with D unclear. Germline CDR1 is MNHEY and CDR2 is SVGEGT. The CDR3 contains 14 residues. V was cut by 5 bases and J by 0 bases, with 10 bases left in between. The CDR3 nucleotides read TGTGCCAGCAGTCCCCTGGGCCCTAACTATGGCTACACCTTC. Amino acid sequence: CASSPLGPNYGYTF.

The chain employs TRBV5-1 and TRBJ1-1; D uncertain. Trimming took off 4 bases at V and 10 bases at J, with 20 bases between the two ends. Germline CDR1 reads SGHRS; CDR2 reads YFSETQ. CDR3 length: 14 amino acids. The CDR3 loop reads CASSPLTGGMPAFF. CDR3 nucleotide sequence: TGCGCCAGCAGCCCCCTTACGGGCGGGATGCCAGCTTTCTTT. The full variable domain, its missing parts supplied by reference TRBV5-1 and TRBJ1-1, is KAGVTQTPRYLIKTRGQQVTLSCSPISGHRSVSWYQQTPGQGLQFLFEYFSETQRNKGNFPGRFSGRQFSNSRSEMNVSTLELGDSALYLCASSPLTGGMPAFFGQGTRLTVV.

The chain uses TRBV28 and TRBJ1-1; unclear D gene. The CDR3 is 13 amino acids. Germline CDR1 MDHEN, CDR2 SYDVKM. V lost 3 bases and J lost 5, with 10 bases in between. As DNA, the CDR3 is TGTGCCAGCAGTTTCGAGGGCGGTACTGAAGCTTTCTTT. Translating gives CASSFEGGTEAFF.

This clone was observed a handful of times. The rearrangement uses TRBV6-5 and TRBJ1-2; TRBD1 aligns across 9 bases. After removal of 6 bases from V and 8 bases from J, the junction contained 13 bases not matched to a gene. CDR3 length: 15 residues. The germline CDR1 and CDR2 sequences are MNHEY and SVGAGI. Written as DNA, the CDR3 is TGTGCCAGCAGCCGATGGGTACAGGGGGCTGGAGGCTACACCTTC. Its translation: CASSRWVQGAGGYTF.

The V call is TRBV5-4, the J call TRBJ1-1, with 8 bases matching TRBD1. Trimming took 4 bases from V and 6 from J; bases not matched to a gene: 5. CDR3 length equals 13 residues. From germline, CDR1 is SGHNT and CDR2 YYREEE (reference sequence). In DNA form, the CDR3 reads TGTGCCAGCAGCCCGCGACAGGGGTCTGAAGCTTTCTTT. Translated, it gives CASSPRQGSEAFF.

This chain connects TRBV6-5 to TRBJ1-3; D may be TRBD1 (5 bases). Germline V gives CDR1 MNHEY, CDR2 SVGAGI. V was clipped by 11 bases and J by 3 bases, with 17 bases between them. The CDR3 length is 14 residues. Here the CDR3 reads CAPMLGHNGNTIYF. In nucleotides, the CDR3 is TGTGCCCCCATGCTCGGACACAATGGAAACACCATATATTTT.

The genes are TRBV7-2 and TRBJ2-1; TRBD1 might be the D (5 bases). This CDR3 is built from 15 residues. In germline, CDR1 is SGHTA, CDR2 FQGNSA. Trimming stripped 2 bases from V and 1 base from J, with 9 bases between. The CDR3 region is CASSLSQGSYNEQFF. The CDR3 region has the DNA TGTGCCAGCAGCTTATCCCAGGGATCCTACAATGAGCAGTTCTTC.

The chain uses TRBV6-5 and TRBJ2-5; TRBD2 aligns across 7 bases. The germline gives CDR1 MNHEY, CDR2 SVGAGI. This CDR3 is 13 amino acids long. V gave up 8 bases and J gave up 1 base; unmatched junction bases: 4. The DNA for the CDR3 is TGTGCCAGCTTACTAGCGTTCCAAGAGACCCAGTACTTC. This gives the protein CASLLAFQETQYF.

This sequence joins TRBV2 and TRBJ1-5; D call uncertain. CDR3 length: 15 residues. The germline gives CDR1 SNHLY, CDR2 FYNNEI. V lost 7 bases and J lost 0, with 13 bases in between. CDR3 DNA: TGTGCCAGCAAACGGGGATCACATAGCAATCAGCCCCAGCATTTT. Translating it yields CASKRGSHSNQPQHF.

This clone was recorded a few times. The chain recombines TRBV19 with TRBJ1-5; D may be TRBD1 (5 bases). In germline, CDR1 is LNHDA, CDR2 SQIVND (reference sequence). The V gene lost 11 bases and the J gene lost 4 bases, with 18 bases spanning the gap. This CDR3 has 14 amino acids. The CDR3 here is CASTPGTLNQPQHF. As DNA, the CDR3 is TGTGCCTCCACCCCCGGGACTCTGAATCAGCCCCAGCATTTT.